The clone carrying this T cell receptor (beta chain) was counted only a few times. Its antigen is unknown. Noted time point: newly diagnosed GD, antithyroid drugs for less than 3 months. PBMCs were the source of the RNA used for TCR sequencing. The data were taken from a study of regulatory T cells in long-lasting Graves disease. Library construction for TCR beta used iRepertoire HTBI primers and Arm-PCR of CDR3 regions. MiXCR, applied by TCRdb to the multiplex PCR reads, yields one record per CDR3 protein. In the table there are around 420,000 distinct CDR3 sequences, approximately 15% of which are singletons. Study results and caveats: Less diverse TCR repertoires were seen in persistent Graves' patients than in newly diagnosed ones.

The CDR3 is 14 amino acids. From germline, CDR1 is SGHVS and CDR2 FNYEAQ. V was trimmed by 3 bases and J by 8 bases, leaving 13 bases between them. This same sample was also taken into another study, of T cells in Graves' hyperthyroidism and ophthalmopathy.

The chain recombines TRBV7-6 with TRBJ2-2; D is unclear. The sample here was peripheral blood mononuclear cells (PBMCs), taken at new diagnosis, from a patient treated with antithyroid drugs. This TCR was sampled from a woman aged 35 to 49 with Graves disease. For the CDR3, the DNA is TGTGCCAGCAGCTTGGGTCCCACCACGGGGGAGCTGTTTTTT. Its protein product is CASSLGPTTGELFF.